This TCR beta chain was sequenced in a study of shared clonotypes between healthy human individuals. Study findings and constraints: Only blood was sampled; tissue repertoires likely differ. Clonotype sharing among the donors was expected to vary with sequencing depth.

CDR1 and CDR2 from the germline V gene are SGHDT and YYEEEE. The junction had 6 bases not matched to a gene; V was cut back by 0 bases and J by 0 bases. The CDR3 totals 18 residues. Remarks on this clone: Its antigen remains unknown.

Measured with immunoSEQ multiplex PCR; TCRdb has only the in-frame clones, and not every one. The sample contains around 95,000 clones, roughly two thirds of which appear only once. Specimen: memory CD8+ T cells sorted from blood. Subset indicated: CD45RO+ cells pooled with CCR7-negative TemRA cells. The J gene is TRBJ2-6, the V gene TRBV5-6, with TRBD1 identical over 7 bases. The TCR originated in a man younger than 45 in good health. CDR3 protein: CASSLAGTVASGANVLTF. CDR3 DNA: TGTGCCAGCAGCTTGGCTGGGACAGTGGCCTCTGGGGCCAACGTCCTGACTTTC.